This T cell receptor beta chain came from a study of CD8 T cells in ankylosing spondylitis. The CDR3 has 16 residues. The germline gives CDR1 MNHEY, CDR2 SMNVEV (reference sequence). Trimming cost V 2 bases and J 6 bases; bases outside gene matches: 7. Library preparation for TCR beta used quantitative 5'-RACE with molecular barcodes. TCRdb reprocessed the 5' RACE reads with MiXCR, giving one entry per CDR3 protein. The repertoire holds about 36,000 distinct CDR3 sequences, with 11% as singletons. Notes on the study in general: Earlier literature documents some of the motif variants in reactive arthritis synovial fluid and blood. The authors reported significant enrichment of disease-linked clones in matched ankylosing spondylitis synovial fluid. Ankylosing spondylitis blood appeared to be characterized by a TCR beta motif of under 10 highly homologous variants.

This clonotype was seen repeatedly, ten times or more. No antigen is known for it. This TCR derives from a male donor with ankylosing spondylitis. The chain joins TRBV27 to TRBJ1-5; the match to TRBD1 covers 10 bases. The sequencing sample was made of synovial fluid, either unsorted or a sorted T cell fraction (not recorded which). DNA of the CDR3: TGTGCCAGCAGTTTACTTGGGACAGGGGTCTCTCAGCCCCAGCATTTT. It encodes CASSLLGTGVSQPQHF.